This paragraph reports one T cell receptor (beta chain). The antigen is undetermined. The source of the sample is a study of cytomegalovirus exposure and HLA in healthy donors. Overall study findings and caveats: Sequencing probably produced one cluster of sequence variants that were highly shared. Investigators reported some 150 TCR beta chains as tied to cytomegalovirus. Rare TCR sequences predominated, though certain public TCRs were found in many donors. Solely CMV serostatus was available to characterize immune exposure.

60 Vbeta and 13 Jbeta primers were used in PCR. The protocol was immunoSEQ multiplex PCR, while the TCRdb copy is restricted to in-frame clones and leaves out a portion. The top ten hold 1.3% of the sample, which has some 140,000 clones, about 75% seen once. Trimming cost V 5 bases and J 3 bases, with 17 bases left between them. The CDR3 contains 15 residues. Germline assignment: CDR1 SEHNR and CDR2 FQNEAQ (reference sequence). The V and J genes are TRBV7-9 and TRBJ2-7, with D possibly TRBD1 on 5 matching bases. This TCR derives from a woman aged 40-49 years in good health and CMV-seronegative. The specimen sequenced was PBMCs. This chain's CDR3 is CASSLQDPKDYEQYF. CDR3 nucleotides: TGTGCCAGCAGCCTACAGGACCCTAAAGACTACGAGCAGTACTTC.